The 31 T cell receptor beta chains listed next were all sequenced from one sample in a study of blood T cell repertoires in COVID-19. Here immunoSEQ multiplex PCR was the method, and the copy in TCRdb shows in-frame clones only, minus some. The table lists about 170,000 clones, 70% to 90% of them singletons, with roughly 0.8% in the top ten. The sequenced sample consisted of PBMCs or T cells enriched from blood (not recorded which). These receptors all come from a woman aged 18 to 35 who had recovered from COVID-19.

The chain has TRBV4-2 and TRBJ2-6; no clear D. The CDR3 sequence is 15 residues long. The germline CDR1 and CDR2 sequences are LGHNA and YNFKEQ. V lost 4 bases and J lost 0, with 7 bases in between. The CDR3 DNA reads TGTGCCAGCAGCCCTCAGTCCTCTGGGGCCAACGTCCTGACTTTC. Protein product: CASSPQSSGANVLTF.

This chain connects TRBV18 to TRBJ2-3; 8 nucleotides line up with TRBD1. Germline V gene sequence: CDR1 KGHSH, CDR2 LQKENI. V was clipped by 2 bases and J by 4 bases; unmatched bases: 8. The CDR3 runs to 16 residues. The DNA for the CDR3 is TGTGCCAGCTCACCAACCCGGACAGGGATTGCAGATACGCAGTATTTT. The encoded protein is CASSPTRTGIADTQYF.

This chain links TRBV28 with TRBJ1-2, with unresolved D. Trimming left V 8 bases short and J 4 bases short, with 14 bases between. The CDR3 extends over 13 amino acids. Germline CDR1 reads MDHEN; CDR2 reads SYDVKM. CDR3 sequence reads: CASGSLRVYGYTF. CDR3 DNA sequence: TGTGCCAGCGGTAGCCTGAGGGTCTATGGCTACACCTTC.

This chain uses TRBV5-1 with TRBJ2-1, with D perhaps TRBD1 (6 bases). CDR1 and CDR2 (germline): SGHRS, YFSETQ. The CDR3 runs 13 residues. Trimming took off 4 bases at V and 9 bases at J, with 14 bases between the two ends. Written as DNA, the CDR3 is TGCGCCAGCAGCCCTAGGACAGAAGGTGAGCAGTTCTTC. This gives the protein CASSPRTEGEQFF.

The chain employs TRBV28 and TRBJ2-7, with TRBD1 matching over 8 bases. The CDR3 has 14 residues. With 1 base clipped from V and 3 bases from J, the junction kept 2 bases outside the gene matches. Germline CDR1 is MDHEN and CDR2 is SYDVKM. The CDR3 here is CASSLSGGGYEQYF. CDR3 coding DNA: TGTGCCAGCAGTTTATCAGGGGGCGGCTACGAGCAGTACTTC. The full variable domain, with the rest looked up from reference TRBV28 and TRBJ2-7, is DVKVTQSSRYLVKRTGEKVFLECVQDMDHENMFWYRQDPGLGLRLIYFSYDVKMKEKGDIPEGYSVSREKKERFSLILESASTNQTSMYLCASSLSGGGYEQYFGPGTRLTVT.

J is TRBJ1-4 and V is TRBV4-1; 7 bases map to TRBD1. This CDR3 is built from 13 residues. J lost 2 bases, V lost 7 bases, and 1 base had no gene match. The germline V gene encodes CDR1 MGHRA and CDR2 YSYEKL. CDR3 nucleotide sequence: TGCGCCAGCAAGGGGGCGACTAATGAAAAACTGTTTTTT. Its translation: CASKGATNEKLFF.

This sequence joins TRBV19 and TRBJ1-3; TRBD1 might be the D (5 bases). V lost 5 bases to trimming and J lost 0 bases, with 11 bases between them. Germline V gives CDR1 LNHDA, CDR2 SQIVND (reference sequence). The CDR3 has 15 residues. The DNA for the CDR3 is TGTGCCAGTAGTGACAGATTCCGCTCTGGAAACACCATATATTTT. As protein: CASSDRFRSGNTIYF. Using reference TRBV19 and TRBJ1-3 for the parts outside the CDR3, the full variable domain is DGGITQSPKYLFRKEGQNVTLSCEQNLNHDAMYWYRQDPGQGLRLIYYSQIVNDFQKGDIAEGYSVSREKKESFPLTVTSAQKNPTAFYLCASSDRFRSGNTIYFGEGSWLTVV.

This clone was observed once. V and J are TRBV28 and TRBJ1-3; no clear D. Looked up from germline, CDR1 is MDHEN and CDR2 is SYDVKM. The V and J ends lost 5 bases and 0 bases respectively, with 8 bases between them. The CDR3 has 14 amino acids. CDR3 in amino acids: CASSMASSGNTIYF. The CDR3 DNA follows: TGTGCCAGCAGTATGGCCAGCTCTGGAAACACCATATATTTT.

This sequence joins TRBV5-4 and TRBJ2-3; TRBD2 agrees at 7 bases. Germline CDR1 is SGHNT and CDR2 is YYREEE (reference sequence). This CDR3 contains 17 residues. The trim removed 4 bases at V and 0 bases at J, leaving 11 bases unmatched. The CDR3 coding sequence is TGTGCCAGCAGCCTCCGCCTCCTAGCGGCTAGCACAGATACGCAGTATTTT. It yields the protein CASSLRLLAASTDTQYF.

The chain combines TRBV7-8 with TRBJ2-7; 11 positions agree with TRBD2. The V segment lost 1 base and the J segment 3 bases; nucleotides outside the gene matches: 2. Germline loops: CDR1 SGHVS, CDR2 FQNEAQ. The CDR3 has 15 residues. In DNA, the CDR3 is TGTGCCAGCAGCTTAGATACTAGCGGGAGCTACGAGCAGTACTTC. As protein: CASSLDTSGSYEQYF.

The V and J genes are TRBV28 and TRBJ2-3; TRBD2 might be the D (5 bases). Deletions cut 3 bases from V and 1 base from J, with 14 bases between. This CDR3 is built from 16 residues. Germline values: CDR1 MDHEN, CDR2 SYDVKM. CDR3 in amino acids: CASSFANGRGTDTQYF. The CDR3 DNA sequence: TGTGCCAGCAGTTTTGCGAACGGGCGGGGCACAGATACGCAGTATTTT.

This chain links TRBV5-4 with TRBJ2-7, with TRBD2 matching over 7 bases. Per the germline V gene, CDR1 is SGHNT and CDR2 is YYREEE (reference sequence). The V gene end was trimmed by 3 bases and the J gene end by 3 bases; junction bases not matched to a gene: 9. The CDR3 has 15 residues. The CDR3 reads CASSSPTSLVYEQYF. The CDR3 bases are TGTGCCAGCAGCTCCCCGACTAGCTTGGTCTACGAGCAGTACTTC.

The V call is TRBV30, the J call TRBJ1-2; no firm D call. Germline V gene data show CDR1 as GTSNPN and CDR2 as SVGIG (reference sequence). Trimming shortened V by 7 bases and J by 3 bases, and 15 bases separated the two germline ends. The CDR3 runs to 13 residues. The CDR3, as DNA: TGTGCCTTCGGGGTAGGCATCGACTATGGCTACACCTTC. Translation gives CAFGVGIDYGYTF.

The rearrangement links TRBV11-2 to TRBJ1-5; 8 nucleotides line up with TRBD1. Germline trimming cut 4 bases from V and 6 bases from J; bases unmatched to any gene: 8. CDR3 size: 15 residues. CDR1 is SGHAT, CDR2 FQNNGV, per germline. CDR3 in DNA: TGTGCCAGCAGCTCTACTGGACAGGGACCTCAGCCCCAGCATTTT. Translation gives CASSSTGQGPQPQHF.

The V gene is TRBV5-5, the J gene TRBJ1-2; the match to TRBD1 covers 9 bases. Germline values: CDR1 SGHKS, CDR2 YYEKEE (reference sequence). This CDR3 is built from 15 residues. Trimming cost V 4 bases and J 5 bases; bases outside gene matches: 9. In nucleotides, the CDR3 is TGTGCCAGCAGCCCTACCCAAGGACAGGGGTATGGCTACACCTTC. Translated: CASSPTQGQGYGYTF.

This chain uses TRBV7-9 with TRBJ2-2, with D hard to call. Germline V lookup: CDR1 SEHNR, CDR2 FQNEAQ (reference sequence). Trimming cost V 5 bases and J 2 bases, with 15 bases left between them. This CDR3 has 16 amino acids. The CDR3 nucleotides are TGTGCCAGCAGCCGCGCCGGTAGCCAAAACACCGGGGAGCTGTTTTTT. This sequence encodes CASSRAGSQNTGELFF.

The V gene is TRBV6-2 or TRBV6-3, the J gene TRBJ2-1, with 8 bases fitting TRBD2. The CDR3 is made up of 15 amino acids. Germline V gives CDR1 MNHEY, CDR2 SVGEGT. V was pared by 5 bases and J by 4 bases, with 7 bases of the junction left unmatched. CDR3 protein: CASSVTSGSYNEQFF. CDR3 coding DNA: TGTGCCAGCAGTGTTACTAGCGGCTCTTACAATGAGCAGTTCTTC.

This chain joins TRBV30 and TRBJ1-2, with D possibly being TRBD1 (5 bases). V gave up 4 bases and J gave up 8 bases, with 20 bases separating them. The CDR3 loop spans 14 amino acids. The germline gives CDR1 GTSNPN, CDR2 SVGIG (reference sequence). CDR3 in amino acids: CAWTTTRGSVGYTF. DNA for the CDR3: TGTGCCTGGACTACGACGCGGGGCTCGGTCGGCTACACCTTC.

The chain couples TRBV5-1 to TRBJ2-7; D is undetermined. CDR3 length: 13 amino acids. CDR1 and CDR2 (germline): SGHRS, YFSETQ. Trimming removed 6 bases at V and 0 bases at J, with 10 bases between. The CDR3 region has the DNA TGCGCCAGCATTGACTCCAGCTCCTACGAGCAGTACTTC. It translates to CASIDSSSYEQYF.

The chain is built from TRBV7-2 and TRBJ2-2; 12 nucleotides agree with TRBD1. The length of the CDR3 is 17 residues. Trimming at V came to 0 bases and at J to 6 bases, leaving 5 bases not matched to a gene. Germline V lookup: CDR1 SGHTA, CDR2 FQGNSA. The CDR3 sequence: CASSLAGTGGFAGELFF. In nucleotides, the CDR3 is TGTGCCAGCAGCTTAGCCGGGACAGGGGGCTTCGCCGGGGAGCTGTTTTTT.

This clone was seen more than once but under ten times. The chain joins TRBV5-1 to TRBJ1-1; the D is unclear. Germline CDR1 reads SGHRS; CDR2 reads YFSETQ. This CDR3 is 13 amino acids long. Between the trimmed V and J ends, which lost 0 bases and 0 bases, there was a span of 3 bases. The CDR3 DNA reads TGCGCCAGCAGCTTGGTAGTGAACACTGAAGCTTTCTTT. Protein: CASSLVVNTEAFF.

The chain carries TRBV10-3 and TRBJ2-7, with D tentatively TRBD1 (6 bases). The germline gives CDR1 ENHRY, CDR2 SYGVKD. Trimming cost V 10 bases and J 5 bases, with 15 bases left between them. CDR3 length: 12 amino acids. CDR3 residues: CATEGNRDEQYF. In DNA, the CDR3 is TGTGCCACCGAAGGAAACAGGGACGAGCAGTACTTC.

V and J are TRBV7-8 and TRBJ2-7, with TRBD1 matching over 7 bases. Germline loops: CDR1 SGHVS, CDR2 FQNEAQ. The CDR3 contains 14 residues. Trimming removed 6 bases from V and 6 bases from J; junction bases left unmatched: 11. The DNA for the CDR3 is TGTGCCAGCAGTCCCCGGACAGGTTCTGCCGAGCAGTACTTC. Protein product: CASSPRTGSAEQYF.

This chain uses TRBV14 with TRBJ2-7, with D tentatively TRBD1 (6 bases). The CDR3 extends over 13 amino acids. Deletions cut 4 bases from V and 5 bases from J, with 12 bases between. From germline, CDR1 is SGHDN and CDR2 FVKESK. CDR3: CASSPWGRDEQYF. CDR3 coding DNA: TGTGCCAGCAGCCCGTGGGGGCGGGACGAGCAGTACTTC.

V usage is TRBV6-1 and J usage is TRBJ1-1; 7 bases match TRBD1. The CDR3 sequence is 17 residues long. Germline-derived CDR1 and CDR2 are MNHNS and SASEGT. The V gene end was trimmed by 0 bases and the J gene end by 3 bases; junction bases not matched to a gene: 10. CDR3 loop: CASSEALSAGGYTEAFF. The CDR3 DNA sequence: TGTGCCAGCAGTGAAGCGCTCTCGGCAGGGGGGTACACTGAAGCTTTCTTT.

The V gene is TRBV5-4, the J gene TRBJ2-3; D may be TRBD2 (6 bases). This CDR3 is 15 amino acids long. V was cut by 3 bases and J by 0 bases, with 11 bases left in between. Germline CDR1 is SGHNT and CDR2 is YYREEE (reference sequence). The CDR3 DNA sequence: TGTGCCAGCAGCTGGGCCGGGACTAGCACAGATACGCAGTATTTT. Its translation: CASSWAGTSTDTQYF.

The chain uses TRBV7-9 and TRBJ1-1; TRBD1 is a possible D gene (5 bases). With 6 bases removed from V and 4 bases from J, the gap between germline ends came to 9 bases. Germline V gives CDR1 SEHNR, CDR2 FQNEAQ (reference sequence). There are 12 residues in the CDR3. The DNA of the CDR3 is TGTGCCAGCAGGGTTCAGGGCACTGAAGCTTTCTTT. It translates to CASRVQGTEAFF. Drawing the rest from reference TRBV7-9 and TRBJ1-1, the complete variable domain is DTGVSQNPRHKITKRGQNVTFRCDPISEHNRLYWYRQTLGQGPEFLTYFQNEAQLEKSRLLSDRFSAERPKGSFSTLEIQRTEQGDSAMYLCASRVQGTEAFFGQGTRLTVV.

This clone was observed a single time. The CDR3 loop is CASSRPGEGTDTQYF. The CDR3 nucleotides read TGTGCCAGCAGCCGCCCGGGGGAGGGCACAGATACGCAGTATTTT. The chain has TRBV4-2 and TRBJ2-3; tentatively, D is TRBD2 (6 bases). Germline V lookup: CDR1 LGHNA, CDR2 YNFKEQ. The V end lost 4 bases, the J end lost 1 base, and 12 bases lay between the germline ends. The length of the CDR3 is 15 residues.

The chain employs TRBV5-6 and TRBJ1-4, with D possibly matching TRBD1 (6 bases). CDR1 SGHDT and CDR2 YYEEEE come from the germline V gene. Trimming removed 4 bases at V and 5 bases at J, with 15 bases between. The CDR3 sequence is 15 residues long. The CDR3 spells CASSVPGTPNEKLFF. In DNA form, the CDR3 reads TGTGCCAGCAGCGTCCCCGGGACACCAAATGAAAAACTGTTTTTT.

The chain joins TRBV14 to TRBJ1-4; 8 nucleotides line up with TRBD1. CDR3 length equals 16 residues. Germline V gives CDR1 SGHDN, CDR2 FVKESK. V shed 0 bases, J shed 5 bases, and the junction held 5 bases outside the gene matches. For the CDR3, the DNA is TGTGCCAGCAGCCAAGATTTGGCAGGGGGCAATGAAAAACTGTTTTTT. It encodes CASSQDLAGGNEKLFF.

V usage is TRBV29-1 and J usage is TRBJ2-5, with D perhaps matching TRBD2 (6 bases). The CDR3 is 12 amino acids. CDR1 and CDR2 (germline): SQVTM, ANQGSEA. V lost 3 bases and J lost 6, with 11 bases in between. In DNA form, the CDR3 reads TGCAGCGTTGACGGGGGTATGAAGACCCAGTACTTC. Protein sequence: CSVDGGMKTQYF. Supplemented by reference TRBV29-1 and TRBJ2-5, the full variable domain reads SAVISQKPSRDICQRGTSLTIQCQVDSQVTMMFWYRQQPGQSLTLIATANQGSEATYESGFVIDKFPISRPNLTFSTLTVSNMSPEDSSIYLCSVDGGMKTQYFGPGTRLLVL.